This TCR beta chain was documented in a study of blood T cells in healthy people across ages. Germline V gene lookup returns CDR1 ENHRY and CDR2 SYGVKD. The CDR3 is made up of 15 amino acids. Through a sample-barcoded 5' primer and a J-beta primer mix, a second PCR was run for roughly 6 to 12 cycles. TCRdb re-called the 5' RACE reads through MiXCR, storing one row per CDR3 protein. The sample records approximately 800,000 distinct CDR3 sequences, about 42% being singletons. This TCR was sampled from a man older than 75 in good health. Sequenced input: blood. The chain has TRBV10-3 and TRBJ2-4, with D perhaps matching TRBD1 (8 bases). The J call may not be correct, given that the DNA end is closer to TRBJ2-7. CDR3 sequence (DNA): TGTGCCATCAGCCCAGGGGGCGGGAGTCGGGACGAGCAGTACTTC. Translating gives CAISPGGGSRDEQYF.